This TCR beta chain was captured in a study of neoadjuvant anti-PD-1 for oral cavity cancer. In the case of this clone: Its antigen remains unknown.

Germline lookup yields CDR1 MNHNS and CDR2 SASEGT. The CDR3 loop spans 15 amino acids. V dropped 5 bases and J dropped 4; count of bases not matched to a gene: 9. Patients had newly diagnosed, untreated stage II-IVA oral cavity squamous cell carcinoma. These oral cavity squamous cell carcinomas were HPV-negative and locally advanced. Method: immunoSEQ multiplex PCR; TCRdb's copy keeps in-frame clones and lacks some. Of approximately 17,000 clones listed, under 75% are singletons. Notes on the study in general: Non-responders to neoadjuvant nivolumab had significantly more clonal PBMC T cells than responders.

The starting material was PBMCs, obtained before nivolumab (anti-PD-1) treatment. The origin of this receptor is a person aged 35-80 years with oral cavity squamous cell carcinoma. The rearrangement links TRBV6-1 to TRBJ1-2; 8 bases line up with TRBD1. The CDR3 reads CASSPQWGQAYGYTF. For the CDR3, the DNA is TGTGCCAGCAGTCCCCAGTGGGGACAGGCCTATGGCTACACCTTC.